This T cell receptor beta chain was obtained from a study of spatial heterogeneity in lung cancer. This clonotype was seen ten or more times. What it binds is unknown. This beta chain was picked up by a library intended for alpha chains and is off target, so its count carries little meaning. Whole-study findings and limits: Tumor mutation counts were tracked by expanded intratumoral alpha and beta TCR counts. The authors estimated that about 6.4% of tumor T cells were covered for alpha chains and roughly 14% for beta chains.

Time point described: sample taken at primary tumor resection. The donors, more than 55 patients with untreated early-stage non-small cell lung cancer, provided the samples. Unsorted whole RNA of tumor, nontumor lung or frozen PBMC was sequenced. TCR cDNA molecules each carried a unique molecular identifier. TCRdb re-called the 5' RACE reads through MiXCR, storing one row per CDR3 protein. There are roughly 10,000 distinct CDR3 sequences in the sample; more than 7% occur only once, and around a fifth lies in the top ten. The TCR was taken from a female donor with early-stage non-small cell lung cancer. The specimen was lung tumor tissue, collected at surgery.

The CDR3 nucleotides are TGTGCCAGCACCCGCCCCGACAGGAATGAAAAACTGTTTTTT. Amino acids: CASTRPDRNEKLFF. The chain has TRBV12-3 or TRBV12-4 and TRBJ1-4; TRBD1 is a possible D gene (6 bases). The CDR3 contains 14 residues. With 7 bases removed from V and 5 bases from J, the gap between germline ends came to 14 bases.